In its sample, the clone carrying this T cell receptor (beta chain) was seen a few times. The entry originates in a study of glioma-infiltrating T cells. Amplification of TCR alpha and beta CDR3 regions from RNA used iRepertoire nested multiplex PCR. Via MiXCR, TCRdb re-called the multiplex PCR reads, giving one row per CDR3 protein. The sample consists of about 130,000 distinct CDR3 sequences, 24% of them appearing once. The CDR3 has 14 amino acids. Trimming removed 4 bases from V and 5 bases from J, with 12 bases in between. From germline, CDR1 is KGHSH and CDR2 LQKENI. The clonotype was recovered from a human donor with low-grade glioma or glioblastoma, undergoing nonglioma brain surgery, or in good health (not recorded which). The chain recombines TRBV18 with TRBJ1-5; TRBD1 might be the D (5 bases). The sequenced material came from glioma tissue, nonneoplastic brain tissue, or PBMCs (not recorded which). The CDR3 protein is CASSREQEYQPQHF. CDR3 DNA sequence: TGTGCCAGCTCACGCGAACAGGAATATCAGCCCCAGCATTTT. Drawing the rest from reference TRBV18 and TRBJ1-5, the complete variable domain is NAGVMQNPRHLVRRRGQEARLRCSPMKGHSHVYWYRQLPEEGLKFMVYLQKENIIDESGMPKERFSAEFPKEGPSILRIQQVVRGDSAAYFCASSREQEYQPQHFGDGTRLSIL.